This TCR beta chain comes out of a study of identical twins. It was template switching that added a universal primer site, and there were unique molecular identifiers on the cDNA. MiXCR, run by TCRdb on the 5' RACE reads, gives a single entry per CDR3 protein. The data hold around 550,000 distinct CDR3 sequences, with around 15% observed a single time. Germline lookup yields CDR1 SGHVS and CDR2 FNYEAQ. This CDR3 spans 18 amino acids. The trim removed 4 bases at V and 0 bases at J, leaving 9 bases unmatched. This clonotype was observed a few times. The same data also went into a second study, on yellow fever vaccine responses in identical twins.

The sequenced material came from CD4+ T cells sorted from blood. The clonotype was recovered from a woman between 18 and 30 years old in good health. This chain joins TRBV7-6 and TRBJ2-5; TRBD2 matches 12 bases. The CDR3 region has the DNA TGTGCCAGCAGCTCTAGGACTAGCGGGACCCCGTACCAAGAGACCCAGTACTTC. Translation gives CASSSRTSGTPYQETQYF.